This TCR beta chain was recovered during a study of T cell responses to AZD1222 COVID-19 vaccine. Findings and limits, study-wide: Increases in Spike-specific TCR breadth and depth were seen after two AZD1222 doses. In all cases, repertoires were sampled only after the peak T cell response. Vaccine-related CD4 TCRs covered spike, predominating at 160-218 and 743-854. Per reports, nearly half of all spike-specific TCRs target regions that are unmutated in variants.

The germline V gene has CDR1 MNHEY and CDR2 SVGAGI. The CDR3 runs 13 residues. With 6 bases clipped from V and 1 base from J, the junction kept 2 bases outside the gene matches. Details on this clone: Its antigen remains unidentified.

The method was immunoSEQ multiplex PCR; TCRdb's version includes in-frame clones alone and lacks a portion of them. The sample records approximately 200,000 clones, more than 75% being singletons. Sequencing used peripheral blood, obtained on day 0 of MenACWY control vaccination. The gene calls are TRBV6-5 and TRBJ2-5; 7 nucleotides line up with TRBD1. The TCR sequence derives from an adult in good health. The CDR3 sequence is CASRRQGQETQYF. The CDR3 nucleotides read TGTGCCAGCAGGCGACAGGGCCAAGAGACCCAGTACTTC.